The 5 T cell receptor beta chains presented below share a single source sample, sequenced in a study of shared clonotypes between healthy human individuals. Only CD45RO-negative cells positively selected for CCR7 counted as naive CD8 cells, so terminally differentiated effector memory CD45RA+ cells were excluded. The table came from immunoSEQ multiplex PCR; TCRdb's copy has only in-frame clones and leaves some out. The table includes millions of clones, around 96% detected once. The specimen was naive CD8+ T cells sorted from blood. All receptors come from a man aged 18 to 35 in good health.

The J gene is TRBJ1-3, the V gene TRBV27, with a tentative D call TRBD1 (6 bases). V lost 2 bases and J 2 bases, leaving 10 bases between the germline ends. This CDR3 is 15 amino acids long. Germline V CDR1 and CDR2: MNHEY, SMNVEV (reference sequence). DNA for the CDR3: TGTGCCAGCAGTTTAGACAGGACGACTGGAAACACCATATATTTT. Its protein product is CASSLDRTTGNTIYF.

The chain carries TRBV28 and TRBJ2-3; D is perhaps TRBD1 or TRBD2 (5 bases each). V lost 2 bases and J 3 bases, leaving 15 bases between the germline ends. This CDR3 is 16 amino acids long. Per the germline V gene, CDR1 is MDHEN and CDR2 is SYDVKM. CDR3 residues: CASSLRGLGETDTQYF. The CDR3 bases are TGTGCCAGCAGTTTAAGGGGTCTGGGGGAAACAGATACGCAGTATTTT. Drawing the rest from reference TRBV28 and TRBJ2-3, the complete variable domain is DVKVTQSSRYLVKRTGEKVFLECVQDMDHENMFWYRQDPGLGLRLIYFSYDVKMKEKGDIPEGYSVSREKKERFSLILESASTNQTSMYLCASSLRGLGETDTQYFGPGTRLTVL.

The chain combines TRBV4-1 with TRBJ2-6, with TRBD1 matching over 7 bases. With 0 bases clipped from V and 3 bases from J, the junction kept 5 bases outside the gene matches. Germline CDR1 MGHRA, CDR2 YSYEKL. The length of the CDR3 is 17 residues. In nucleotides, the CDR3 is TGCGCCAGCAGCCAAGATCCCCCAGGGGGTGGGGCCAACGTCCTGACTTTC. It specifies CASSQDPPGGGANVLTF.

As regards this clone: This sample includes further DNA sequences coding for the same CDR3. The CDR3 here is CASSWGTGSTDTQYF. Here the CDR3 DNA reads TGTGCCAGCAGCTGGGGGACAGGGAGCACAGATACGCAGTATTTT. This chain joins TRBV11-2 and TRBJ2-3; 9 bases map to TRBD1. Losses at the gene ends were 4 bases for V and 0 bases for J; bases not matched to a gene: 2. Germline loops: CDR1 SGHAT, CDR2 FQNNGV. The CDR3 has 15 residues.

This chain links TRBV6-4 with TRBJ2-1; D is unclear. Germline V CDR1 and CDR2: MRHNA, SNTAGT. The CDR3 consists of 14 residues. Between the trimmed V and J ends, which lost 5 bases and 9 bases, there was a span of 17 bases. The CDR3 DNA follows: TGTGCCAGCAGTCTGGACCTTTTAGTGGGTGAGCAGTTCTTC. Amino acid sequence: CASSLDLLVGEQFF.